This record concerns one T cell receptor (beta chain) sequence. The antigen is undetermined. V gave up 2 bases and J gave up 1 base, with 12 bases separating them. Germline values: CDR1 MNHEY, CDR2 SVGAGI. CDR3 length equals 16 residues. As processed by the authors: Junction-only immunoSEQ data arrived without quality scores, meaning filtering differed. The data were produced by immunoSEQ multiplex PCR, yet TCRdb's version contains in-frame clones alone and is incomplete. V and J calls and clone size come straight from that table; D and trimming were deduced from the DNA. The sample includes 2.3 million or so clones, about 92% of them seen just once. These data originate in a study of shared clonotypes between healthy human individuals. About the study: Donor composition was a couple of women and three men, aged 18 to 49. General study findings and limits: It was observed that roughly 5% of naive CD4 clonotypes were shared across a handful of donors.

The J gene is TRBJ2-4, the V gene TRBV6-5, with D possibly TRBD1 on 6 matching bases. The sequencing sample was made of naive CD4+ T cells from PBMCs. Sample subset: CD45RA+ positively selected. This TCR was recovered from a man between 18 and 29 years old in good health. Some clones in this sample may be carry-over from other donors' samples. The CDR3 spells CASSYDTGFAKNIQYF. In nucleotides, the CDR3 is TGTGCCAGCAGTTACGATACAGGGTTTGCCAAAAACATTCAGTACTTC.